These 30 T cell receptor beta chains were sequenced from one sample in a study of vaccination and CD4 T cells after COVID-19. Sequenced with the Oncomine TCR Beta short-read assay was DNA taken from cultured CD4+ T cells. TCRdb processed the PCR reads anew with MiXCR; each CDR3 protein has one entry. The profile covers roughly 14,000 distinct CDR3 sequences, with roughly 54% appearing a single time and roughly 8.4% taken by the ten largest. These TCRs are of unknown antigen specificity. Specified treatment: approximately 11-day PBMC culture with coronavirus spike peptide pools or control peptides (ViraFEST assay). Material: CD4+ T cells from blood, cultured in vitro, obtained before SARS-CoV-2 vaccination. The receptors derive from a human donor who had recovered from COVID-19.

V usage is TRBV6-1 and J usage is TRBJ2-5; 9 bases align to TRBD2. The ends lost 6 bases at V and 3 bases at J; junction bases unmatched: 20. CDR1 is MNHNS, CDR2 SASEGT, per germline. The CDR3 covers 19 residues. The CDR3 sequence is CASSQTKTATSGPKETQYF. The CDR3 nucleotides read TGTGCCAGCAGCCAAACTAAGACAGCCACTAGCGGGCCAAAAGAGACCCAGTACTTC.

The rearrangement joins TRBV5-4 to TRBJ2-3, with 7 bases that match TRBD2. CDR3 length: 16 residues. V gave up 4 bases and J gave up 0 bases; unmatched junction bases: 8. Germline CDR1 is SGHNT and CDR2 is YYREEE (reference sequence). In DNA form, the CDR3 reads TGTGCCAGCAGCCACGGGGGGACCCGGAGCACAGATACGCAGTATTTT. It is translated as CASSHGGTRSTDTQYF.

DNA for the CDR3: TGCAGCGCCCTTGGGGGGACGGGTAAAAATGGCTACACCTTC. It is translated as CSALGGTGKNGYTF. The chain recombines TRBV29-1 with TRBJ1-2; possible D gene TRBD1, 5 bases. Germline values: CDR1 SQVTM, CDR2 ANQGSEA. The CDR3 contains 14 residues. Trimming took 7 bases from V and 6 from J, leaving 21 bases between them.

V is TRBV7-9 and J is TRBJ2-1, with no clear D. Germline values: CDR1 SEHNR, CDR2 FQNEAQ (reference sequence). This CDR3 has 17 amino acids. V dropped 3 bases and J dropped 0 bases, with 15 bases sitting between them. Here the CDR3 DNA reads TGTGCCAGCAGCTTCTTAGTCCCGGTTAGCTCCTACAATGAGCAGTTCTTC. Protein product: CASSFLVPVSSYNEQFF.

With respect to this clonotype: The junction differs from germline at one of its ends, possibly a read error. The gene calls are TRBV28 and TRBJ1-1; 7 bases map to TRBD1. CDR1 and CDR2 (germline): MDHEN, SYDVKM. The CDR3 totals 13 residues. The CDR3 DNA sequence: TGTGCCAGCAGTTCCCAGGGGACAGTGCGGGCGGGGTTT. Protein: CASSSQGTVRAGF.

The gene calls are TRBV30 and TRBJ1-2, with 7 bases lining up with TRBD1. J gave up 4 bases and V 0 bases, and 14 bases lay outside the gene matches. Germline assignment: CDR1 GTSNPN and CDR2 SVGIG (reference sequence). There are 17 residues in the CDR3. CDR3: CAWSVGVGKGASYGYTF. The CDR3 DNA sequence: TGTGCCTGGAGTGTAGGAGTCGGGAAGGGGGCGAGCTATGGCTACACCTTC.

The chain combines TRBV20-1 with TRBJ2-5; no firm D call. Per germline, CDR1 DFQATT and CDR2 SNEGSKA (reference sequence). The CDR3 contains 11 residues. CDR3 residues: CGPVDKETQYF. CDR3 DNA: TGCGGCCCCGTGGATAAAGAGACCCAGTACTTC.

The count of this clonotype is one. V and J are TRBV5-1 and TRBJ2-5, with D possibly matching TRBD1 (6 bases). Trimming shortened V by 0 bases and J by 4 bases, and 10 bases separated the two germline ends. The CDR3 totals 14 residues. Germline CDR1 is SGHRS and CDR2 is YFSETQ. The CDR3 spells CASSLDRAGETQYF. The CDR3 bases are TGCGCCAGCAGCTTGGACAGGGCAGGAGAGACCCAGTACTTC.

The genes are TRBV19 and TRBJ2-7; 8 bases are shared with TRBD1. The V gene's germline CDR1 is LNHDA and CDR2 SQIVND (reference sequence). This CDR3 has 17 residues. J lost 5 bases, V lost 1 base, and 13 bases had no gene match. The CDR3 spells CASSIGKPGTGINEQYF. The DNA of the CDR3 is TGTGCCAGTAGTATAGGAAAACCGGGGACAGGCATAAACGAGCAGTACTTC.

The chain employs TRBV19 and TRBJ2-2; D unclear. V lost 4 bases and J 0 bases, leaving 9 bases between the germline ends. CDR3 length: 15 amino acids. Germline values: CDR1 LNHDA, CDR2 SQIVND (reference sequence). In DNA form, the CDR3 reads TGTGCCAGTAGTACTCTGGGATCGAACACCGGGGAGCTGTTTTTT. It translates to CASSTLGSNTGELFF.

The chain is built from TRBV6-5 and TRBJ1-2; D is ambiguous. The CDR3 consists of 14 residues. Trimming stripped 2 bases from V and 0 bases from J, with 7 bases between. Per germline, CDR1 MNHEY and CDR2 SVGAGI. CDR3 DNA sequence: TGTGCCAGCAGTTACAGCTCCTCTAACTATGGCTACACCTTC. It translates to CASSYSSSNYGYTF.

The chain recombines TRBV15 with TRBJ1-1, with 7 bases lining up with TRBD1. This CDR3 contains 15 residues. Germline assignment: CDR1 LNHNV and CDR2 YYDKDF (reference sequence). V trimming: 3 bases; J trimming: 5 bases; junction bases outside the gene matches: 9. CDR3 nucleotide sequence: TGTGCCACCAGCAGGGAGCTCCAGGGGGGGACTGAAGCTTTCTTT. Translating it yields CATSRELQGGTEAFF.

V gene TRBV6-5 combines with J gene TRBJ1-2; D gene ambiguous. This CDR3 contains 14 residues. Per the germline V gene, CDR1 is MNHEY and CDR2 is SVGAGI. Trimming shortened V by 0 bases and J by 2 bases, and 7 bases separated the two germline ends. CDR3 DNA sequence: TGTGCCAGCAGTTACTCAGGGTCCAACTATGGCTACACCTTC. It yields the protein CASSYSGSNYGYTF.

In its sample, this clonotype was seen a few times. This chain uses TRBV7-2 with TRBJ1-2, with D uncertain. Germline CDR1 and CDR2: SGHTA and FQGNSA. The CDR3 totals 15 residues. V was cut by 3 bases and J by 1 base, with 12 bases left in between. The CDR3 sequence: CASSFIRAHNYGYTF. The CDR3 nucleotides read TGTGCCAGCAGCTTTATCCGGGCCCATAACTATGGCTACACCTTC.

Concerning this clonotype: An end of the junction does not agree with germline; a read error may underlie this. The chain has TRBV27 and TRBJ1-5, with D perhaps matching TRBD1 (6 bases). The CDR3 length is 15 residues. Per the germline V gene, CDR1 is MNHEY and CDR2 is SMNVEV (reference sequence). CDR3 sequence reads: CVSSTQGLSNQPQHF. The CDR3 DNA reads TGTGTCAGCAGTACCCAGGGGCTGAGCAATCAGCCCCAGCATTTT.

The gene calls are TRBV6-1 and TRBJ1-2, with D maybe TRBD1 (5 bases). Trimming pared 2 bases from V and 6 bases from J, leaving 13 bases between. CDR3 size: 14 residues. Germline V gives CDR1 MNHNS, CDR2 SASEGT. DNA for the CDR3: TGTGCCAGCAGTGAAATGAGCAGGGTTGATGGCTACACCTTC. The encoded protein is CASSEMSRVDGYTF.

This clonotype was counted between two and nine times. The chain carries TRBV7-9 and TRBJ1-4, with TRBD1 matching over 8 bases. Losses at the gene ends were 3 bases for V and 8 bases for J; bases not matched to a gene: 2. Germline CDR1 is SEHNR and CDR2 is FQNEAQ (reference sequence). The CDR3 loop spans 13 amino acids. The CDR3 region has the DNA TGTGCCAGCAGCTTTGACAGGGGCGAAAAACTGTTTTTT. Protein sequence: CASSFDRGEKLFF.

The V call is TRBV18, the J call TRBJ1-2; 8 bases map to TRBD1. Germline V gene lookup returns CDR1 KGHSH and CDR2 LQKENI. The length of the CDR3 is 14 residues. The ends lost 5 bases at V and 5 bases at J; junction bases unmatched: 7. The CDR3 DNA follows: TGTGCCAGCTCAAAAATGGACAGGGATTATGGCTACACCTTC. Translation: CASSKMDRDYGYTF.

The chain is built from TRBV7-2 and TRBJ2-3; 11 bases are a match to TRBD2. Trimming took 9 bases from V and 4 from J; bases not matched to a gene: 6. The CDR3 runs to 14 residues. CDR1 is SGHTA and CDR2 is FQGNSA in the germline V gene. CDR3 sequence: CASASGGIADTQYF. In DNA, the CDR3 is TGTGCCAGTGCTAGCGGGGGGATCGCAGATACGCAGTATTTT.

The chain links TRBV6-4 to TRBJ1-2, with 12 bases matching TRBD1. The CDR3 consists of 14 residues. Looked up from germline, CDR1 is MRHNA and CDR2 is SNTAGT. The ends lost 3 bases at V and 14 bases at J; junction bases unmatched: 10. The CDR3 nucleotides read TGTGCCAGCAGTGAGATCTTGGGACAGGGGGCTAGGACCTTC. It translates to CASSEILGQGARTF.

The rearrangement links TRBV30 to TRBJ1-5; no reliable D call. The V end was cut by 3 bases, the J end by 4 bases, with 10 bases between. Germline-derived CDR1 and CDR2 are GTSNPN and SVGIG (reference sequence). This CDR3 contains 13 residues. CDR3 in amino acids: CAWSVLGNQPQHF. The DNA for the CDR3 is TGTGCCTGGAGCGTCCTTGGTAATCAGCCCCAGCATTTT.

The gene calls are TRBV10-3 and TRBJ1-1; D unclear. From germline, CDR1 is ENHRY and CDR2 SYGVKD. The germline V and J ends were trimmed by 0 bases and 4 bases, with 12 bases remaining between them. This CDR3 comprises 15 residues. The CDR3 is CAISESADGGTEAFF. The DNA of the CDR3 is TGTGCCATCAGTGAGTCGGCCGACGGAGGCACTGAAGCTTTCTTT.

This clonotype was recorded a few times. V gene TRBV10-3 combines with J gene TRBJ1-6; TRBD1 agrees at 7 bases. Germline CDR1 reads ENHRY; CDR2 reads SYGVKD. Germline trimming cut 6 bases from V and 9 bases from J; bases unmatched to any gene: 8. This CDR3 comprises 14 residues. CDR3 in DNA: TGTGCCATCAGAGACAGGGATATAGGTTCACCCCTCCACTTT. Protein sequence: CAIRDRDIGSPLHF.

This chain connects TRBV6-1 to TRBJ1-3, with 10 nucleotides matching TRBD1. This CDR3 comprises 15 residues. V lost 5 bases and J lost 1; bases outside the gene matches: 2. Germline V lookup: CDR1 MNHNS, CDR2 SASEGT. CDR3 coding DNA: TGTGCCAGCAGTAGACAGGGGGCGTCTGGAAACACCATATATTTT. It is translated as CASSRQGASGNTIYF.

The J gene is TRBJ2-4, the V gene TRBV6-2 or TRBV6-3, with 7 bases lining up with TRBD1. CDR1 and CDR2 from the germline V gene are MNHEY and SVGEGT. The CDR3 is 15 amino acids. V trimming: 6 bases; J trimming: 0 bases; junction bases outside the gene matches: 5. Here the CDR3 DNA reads TGTGCCAGCAGCCGGGACAGTCTAGCCAAAAACATTCAGTACTTC. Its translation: CASSRDSLAKNIQYF.

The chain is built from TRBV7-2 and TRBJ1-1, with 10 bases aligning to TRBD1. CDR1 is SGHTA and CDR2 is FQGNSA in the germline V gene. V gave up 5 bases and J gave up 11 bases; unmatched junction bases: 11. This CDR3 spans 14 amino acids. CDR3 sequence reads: CASSPRTGGTFAFF. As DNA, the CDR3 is TGTGCCAGCAGCCCCCGGACAGGGGGGACTTTTGCTTTCTTT.

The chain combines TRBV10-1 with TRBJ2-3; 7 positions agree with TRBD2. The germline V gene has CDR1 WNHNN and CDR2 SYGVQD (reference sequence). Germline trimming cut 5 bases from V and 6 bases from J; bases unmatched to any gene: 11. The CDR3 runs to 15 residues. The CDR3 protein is CASSPGLYSSDTQYF. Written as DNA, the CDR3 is TGCGCCAGCAGTCCGGGACTATACTCCTCGGATACGCAGTATTTT.

The CDR3 loop reads CASSWTGSSYTF. CDR3 bases: TGTGCCAGCAGCTGGACAGGGTCCAGCTACACCTTC. V is TRBV6-1 and J is TRBJ1-2; TRBD1 aligns across 8 bases. There are 12 residues in the CDR3. V was clipped by 6 bases and J by 9 bases; unmatched bases: 6. From germline, CDR1 is MNHNS and CDR2 SASEGT.

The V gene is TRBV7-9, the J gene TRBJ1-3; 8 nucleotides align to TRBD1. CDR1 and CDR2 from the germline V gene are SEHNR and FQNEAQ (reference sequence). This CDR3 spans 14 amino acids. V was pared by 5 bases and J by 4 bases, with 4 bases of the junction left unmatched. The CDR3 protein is CASSLQGGGNTIYF. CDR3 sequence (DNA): TGTGCCAGCAGCCTACAGGGGGGAGGAAACACCATATATTTT.

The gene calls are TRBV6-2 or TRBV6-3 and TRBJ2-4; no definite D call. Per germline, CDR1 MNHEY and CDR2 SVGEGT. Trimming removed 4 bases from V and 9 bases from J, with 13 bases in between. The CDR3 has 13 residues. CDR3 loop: CASSSPRWSIQYF. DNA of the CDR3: TGTGCCAGCAGTTCGCCGAGGTGGAGCATTCAGTACTTC.